What follows are 24 T cell receptor beta chains derived from one specimen sequenced in a study of T cells after yellow fever vaccination. From the 5' RACE reads, TCRdb called clonotypes with MiXCR, one entry per CDR3 protein. The sample consists of just under 600,000 distinct CDR3 sequences, roughly 14% of them appearing once. The specimen comprised PBMCs, sampled on the day of the yellow fever booster vaccination. The source of these receptors is a young man who received the YFV17D yellow fever vaccine.

This clonotype was detected a few times. The V call is TRBV20-1, the J call TRBJ2-5; 8 bases match TRBD2. The ends lost 2 bases at V and 0 bases at J; junction bases unmatched: 11. The CDR3 loop spans 17 amino acids. CDR1 and CDR2 from the germline V gene are DFQATT and SNEGSKA (reference sequence). CDR3 sequence: CSARPHGLAINQETQYF. The CDR3 DNA follows: TGCAGTGCTAGACCCCACGGACTAGCCATCAACCAAGAGACCCAGTACTTC.

The rearrangement links TRBV29-1 to TRBJ1-1; possible D gene TRBD1, 6 bases. V was shortened by 5 bases and J by 5 bases, with 12 bases between the two germline ends. In germline, CDR1 is SQVTM, CDR2 ANQGSEA. The CDR3 consists of 12 residues. CDR3 sequence (DNA): TGCAGCGTTTCAGGGGTAGGGACTGAAGCTTTCTTT. Its protein product is CSVSGVGTEAFF.

The chain is built from TRBV7-9 and TRBJ1-5; the D is unclear. The CDR3 consists of 15 residues. V gave up 1 base and J gave up 2 bases, with 9 bases separating them. Germline loops: CDR1 SEHNR, CDR2 FQNEAQ (reference sequence). The CDR3 DNA is TGTGCCAGCAGCTTAGATTGGGATCGCAATCAGCCCCAGCATTTT. Its translation: CASSLDWDRNQPQHF.

V is TRBV3-1 and J is TRBJ2-7; 8 bases are shared with TRBD2. Germline trimming cut 0 bases from V and 7 bases from J; bases unmatched to any gene: 8. CDR1 LGHDT and CDR2 YNNKEL come from the germline V gene (reference sequence). The CDR3 totals 15 residues. The CDR3 DNA is TGTGCCAGCAGCCAAGAGGGCGGGAGGCCGGGAGAGCAGTACTTC. It encodes CASSQEGGRPGEQYF.

A few counts support this clonotype. CDR3 sequence reads: CSARKGGPTYEQYF. The CDR3 DNA reads TGCAGTGCTAGGAAGGGAGGGCCTACCTACGAGCAGTACTTC. The V gene is TRBV20-1, the J gene TRBJ2-7; 7 bases fit TRBD2. Trimming at V came to 3 bases and at J to 2 bases, leaving 7 bases not matched to a gene. This CDR3 comprises 14 residues. Germline loops: CDR1 DFQATT, CDR2 SNEGSKA (reference sequence).

The chain uses TRBV12-3 or TRBV12-4 and TRBJ2-7; 7 nucleotides match TRBD2. The CDR3 length is 13 residues. The V segment lost 3 bases and the J segment 7 bases; nucleotides outside the gene matches: 6. Written as DNA, the CDR3 is TGTGCCAGCAGTTTCTTTGCGGGAGAGGAGCAGTACTTC. The encoded protein is CASSFFAGEEQYF.

This rearrangement joins TRBV29-1 to TRBJ2-1; 15 nucleotides line up with TRBD2. Losses at the gene ends were 8 bases for V and 8 bases for J; bases not matched to a gene: 10. The CDR3 is 15 amino acids. The germline V gene encodes CDR1 SQVTM and CDR2 ANQGSEA. The CDR3 is CSLKGGLAGGYEQFF. The CDR3 coding sequence is TGCAGCCTTAAGGGGGGACTAGCGGGAGGCTATGAGCAGTTCTTC.

The chain employs TRBV20-1 and TRBJ2-7, with 7 nucleotides matching TRBD2. Losses at the gene ends were 7 bases for V and 2 bases for J; bases not matched to a gene: 11. CDR3 length: 14 residues. Per the germline V gene, CDR1 is DFQATT and CDR2 is SNEGSKA (reference sequence). Here the CDR3 reads CSVRHARGAYEQYF. The CDR3 DNA sequence: TGCAGTGTCAGGCACGCCCGGGGGGCCTACGAGCAGTACTTC.

The chain uses TRBV30 and TRBJ2-2, with 9 bases lining up with TRBD2. J was trimmed by 5 bases and V by 4 bases; bases with no gene match: 5. This CDR3 spans 14 amino acids. The germline V gene has CDR1 GTSNPN and CDR2 SVGIG (reference sequence). The CDR3 nucleotides read TGTGCCTGGATTAGCGGGAGATCGACCGGGGAGCTGTTTTTT. It is translated as CAWISGRSTGELFF.

The V and J genes are TRBV2 and TRBJ1-1; TRBD1 matches 7 bases. The CDR3 sequence is 13 residues long. J gave up 5 bases and V 10 bases, and 10 bases lay outside the gene matches. From germline, CDR1 is SNHLY and CDR2 FYNNEI. The CDR3 reads CATQGTVGTEAFF. The CDR3 nucleotides read TGTGCCACACAGGGGACAGTTGGGACTGAAGCTTTCTTT.

The genes are TRBV20-1 and TRBJ2-7, with a possible D match to TRBD1 (5 bases). CDR3 length equals 13 residues. The V end was cut by 5 bases, the J end by 0 bases, with 11 bases between. Germline V gives CDR1 DFQATT, CDR2 SNEGSKA (reference sequence). CDR3 amino acids: CSAPTDSSYEQYF. The DNA of the CDR3 is TGCAGTGCTCCGACAGATAGCTCCTACGAGCAGTACTTC.

This CDR3 is CASSLQAGDVYEQYF. Here the CDR3 DNA reads TGTGCCAGCAGCTTACAGGCAGGGGACGTCTACGAGCAGTACTTC. The rearrangement uses TRBV7-2 and TRBJ2-7; D is perhaps TRBD1 (6 bases). Germline loops: CDR1 SGHTA, CDR2 FQGNSA. V was clipped by 2 bases and J by 3 bases, with 14 bases between them. CDR3 length: 15 residues.

For this clonotype: A much larger clone sits a single nucleotide away, making a read error possible. This sequence joins TRBV5-4 and TRBJ2-3; 8 bases are a match to TRBD1. The V gene's germline CDR1 is SGHNT and CDR2 YYREEE (reference sequence). The CDR3 covers 14 residues. Losses at the gene ends were 4 bases for V and 5 bases for J; bases not matched to a gene: 6. The CDR3 reads CASSPGQAGDTQYF. The DNA for the CDR3 is TGTGCCAGCAGCCCGGGACAGGCTGGAGATACGCAGTATTTT.

V and J are TRBV28 and TRBJ2-1; 7 bases match TRBD2. V dropped 6 bases and J dropped 7; count of bases not matched to a gene: 12. CDR1 and CDR2 (germline): MDHEN, SYDVKM. The CDR3 loop spans 15 amino acids. The CDR3 region has the DNA TGTGCCAGCAGCTCTATTGCGGGAGCTCAAAATGAGCAGTTCTTC. It codes for CASSSIAGAQNEQFF.

In DNA, the CDR3 is TGTGCCAGCAGTTTCGGTAACCCGTCTAAAGAGCAGTACTTC. Its translation: CASSFGNPSKEQYF. The rearrangement links TRBV12-3 or TRBV12-4 to TRBJ2-7; D gene unclear. This CDR3 has 14 amino acids. V was pared by 3 bases and J by 7 bases, with 16 bases between.

The chain is built from TRBV6-1 and TRBJ2-7, with TRBD2 as a possible D gene (6 bases). Trimming took 7 bases from V and 1 from J, leaving 17 bases between them. The CDR3 loop spans 15 amino acids. The germline gives CDR1 MNHNS, CDR2 SASEGT. The CDR3: CASTRLPGESYEQYF. DNA for the CDR3: TGTGCCAGCACCCGACTGCCGGGGGAATCCTACGAGCAGTACTTC.

The chain joins TRBV29-1 to TRBJ2-2; 11 bases match TRBD2. In germline, CDR1 is SQVTM, CDR2 ANQGSEA. J gave up 6 bases and V 3 bases, and 6 bases lay outside the gene matches. CDR3 length equals 15 residues. The CDR3 coding sequence is TGCAGCGTTGACATAGCGGGAGGGCCCCCCGGGGAGCTGTTTTTT. Its protein product is CSVDIAGGPPGELFF.

The chain joins TRBV15 to TRBJ2-7; weak D call: TRBD2 (5 bases). This CDR3 comprises 14 residues. The V end lost 0 bases, the J end lost 3 bases, and 9 bases lay between the germline ends. Germline values: CDR1 LNHNV, CDR2 YYDKDF (reference sequence). The CDR3 coding sequence is TGTGCCACCAGCAGAGATCCAGGAGGCTACGAGCAGTACTTC. Translation gives CATSRDPGGYEQYF.

CDR3 sequence (DNA): TGTGCCAGCAGCTCTCCAGGGTTCTATGGCTACACCTTC. This codes for CASSSPGFYGYTF. The chain has TRBV5-6 and TRBJ1-2, with D possibly TRBD1 on 5 matching bases. CDR3 length: 13 residues. Trimming removed 3 bases from V and 4 bases from J, with 10 bases in between. Germline CDR1 and CDR2: SGHDT and YYEEEE.

The gene calls are TRBV27 and TRBJ2-1; 9 nucleotides agree with TRBD2. The CDR3 totals 13 residues. Trimming at V came to 3 bases and at J to 9 bases, leaving 3 bases not matched to a gene. CDR1 and CDR2 from the germline V gene are MNHEY and SMNVEV (reference sequence). DNA of the CDR3: TGTGCCAGCAGTTTGACGCGGGAGGGTGAGCAGTTCTTC. This translates into CASSLTREGEQFF.

The rearrangement uses TRBV6-1 and TRBJ2-5, with 7 bases aligning to TRBD1. The V gene's germline CDR1 is MNHNS and CDR2 SASEGT. The CDR3 is 15 residues long. Trimming at V came to 7 bases and at J to 4 bases, leaving 12 bases not matched to a gene. CDR3: CASKPGGRRRETQYF. The CDR3 DNA sequence: TGTGCCAGCAAGCCAGGGGGACGCAGGCGAGAGACCCAGTACTTC.

This chain uses TRBV9 with TRBJ2-1, with 14 bases matching TRBD2. CDR3 length: 19 amino acids. J gave up 0 bases and V 5 bases, and 10 bases lay outside the gene matches. CDR1 is SGDLS, CDR2 YYNGEE, per germline. This chain's CDR3 is CASRKGTSGSPPSYNEQFF. The CDR3 bases are TGTGCCAGCAGAAAAGGGACTAGCGGGAGTCCCCCCTCCTACAATGAGCAGTTCTTC.

This chain connects TRBV4-2 to TRBJ2-1, with D possibly TRBD2 on 5 matching bases. This CDR3 has 14 residues. Germline CDR1 and CDR2: LGHNA and YNFKEQ. V was trimmed by 1 base and J by 9 bases, leaving 13 bases between them. In nucleotides, the CDR3 is TGTGCCAGCAGCCAAGGACTGCGGGTAGCTGAGCAGTTCTTC. Residues: CASSQGLRVAEQFF.

The CDR3 region has the DNA TGCAGCGTTGTGGCTTACACTGAAGCTTTCTTT. Translation gives CSVVAYTEAFF. The chain has TRBV29-1 and TRBJ1-1; no firm D call. This CDR3 has 11 amino acids. Germline V lookup: CDR1 SQVTM, CDR2 ANQGSEA. V was cut by 4 bases and J by 3 bases, with 6 bases left in between.